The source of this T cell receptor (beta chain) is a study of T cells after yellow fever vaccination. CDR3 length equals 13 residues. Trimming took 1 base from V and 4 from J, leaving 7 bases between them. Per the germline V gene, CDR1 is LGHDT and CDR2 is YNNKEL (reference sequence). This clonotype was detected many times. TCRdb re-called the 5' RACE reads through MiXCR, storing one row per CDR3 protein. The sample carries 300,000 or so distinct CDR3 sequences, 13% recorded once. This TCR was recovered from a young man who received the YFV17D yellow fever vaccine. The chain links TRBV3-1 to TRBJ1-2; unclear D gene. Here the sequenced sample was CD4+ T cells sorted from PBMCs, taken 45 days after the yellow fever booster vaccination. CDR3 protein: CASSQGSTYGYTF. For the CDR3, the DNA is TGTGCCAGCAGCCAAGGGTCCACCTATGGCTACACCTTC. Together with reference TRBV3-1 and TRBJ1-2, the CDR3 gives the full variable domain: DTAVSQTPKYLVTQMGNDKSIKCEQNLGHDTMYWYKQDSKKFLKIMFSYNNKELIINETVPNRFSPKSPDKAHLNLHINSLELGDSAVYFCASSQGSTYGYTFGSGTRLTVV.